This TCR beta chain is from a study of shared clonotypes between healthy human individuals. In the study overall: Three CD4 naive, three CD4 memory, two CD8 naive and one CD8 memory plate were used per donor. Findings of the study overall: Four donors had about 5.1% of their naive CD4 clonotypes in common. Memory subsets generally showed smaller estimated richness than naive subsets did.

As defined, naive CD8 cells were CD45RO-negative and positively selected for CCR7, with terminally differentiated effector memory CD45RA+ cells excluded. The CDR3 length is 13 residues. Germline loops: CDR1 ENHRY, CDR2 SYGVKD. Trimming took 10 bases from V and 0 from J; bases not matched to a gene: 6. Several immunoSEQ 96-well plates shared each subset's DNA, each plate a replicate. The table came from immunoSEQ multiplex PCR; TCRdb's copy has only in-frame clones and leaves some out. The sample contains about 2.1 million clones, over 85% of which appear only once. With regard to this clone: Its antigen is not known.

The receptor comes from a man between 18 and 35 years old in good health. Some clones in this sample may be carry-over from other donors' samples. The chain employs TRBV10-3 and TRBJ2-7; TRBD2 aligns across 7 bases. The source material was naive CD8+ T cells from PBMCs. The CDR3 protein is CATTSDASYEQYF. In nucleotides, the CDR3 is TGTGCCACAACTAGCGACGCCTCCTACGAGCAGTACTTC.